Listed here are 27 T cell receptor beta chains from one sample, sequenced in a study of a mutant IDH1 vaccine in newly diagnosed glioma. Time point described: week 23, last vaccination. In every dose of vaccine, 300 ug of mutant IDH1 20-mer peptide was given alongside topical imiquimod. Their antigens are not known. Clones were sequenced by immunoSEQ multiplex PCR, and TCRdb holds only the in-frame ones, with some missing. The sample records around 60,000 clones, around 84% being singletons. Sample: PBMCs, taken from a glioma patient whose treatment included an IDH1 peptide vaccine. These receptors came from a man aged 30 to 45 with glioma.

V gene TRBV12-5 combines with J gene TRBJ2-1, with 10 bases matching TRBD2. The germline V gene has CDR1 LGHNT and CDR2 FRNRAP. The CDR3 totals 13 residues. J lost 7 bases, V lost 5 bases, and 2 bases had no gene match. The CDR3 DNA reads TGTGCTAGTGGTATGGGACTAGCGAATGAGCAGTTCTTC. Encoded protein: CASGMGLANEQFF.

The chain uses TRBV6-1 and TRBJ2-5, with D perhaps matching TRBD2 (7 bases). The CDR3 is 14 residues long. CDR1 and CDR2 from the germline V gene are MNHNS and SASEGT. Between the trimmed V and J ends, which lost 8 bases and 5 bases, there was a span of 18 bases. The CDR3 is CASHPAGAQETQYF. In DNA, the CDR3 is TGTGCCAGCCACCCGGCGGGGGCACAGGAGACCCAGTACTTC.

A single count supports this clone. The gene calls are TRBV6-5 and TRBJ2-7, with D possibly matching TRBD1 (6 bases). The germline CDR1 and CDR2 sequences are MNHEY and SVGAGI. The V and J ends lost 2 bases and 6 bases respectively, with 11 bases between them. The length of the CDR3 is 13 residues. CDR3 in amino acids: CASSYRNRVEQYF. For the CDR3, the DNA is TGTGCCAGCAGTTACCGTAACAGGGTCGAGCAGTACTTC.

This chain's CDR3 is CASSLGRRGATDTQYF. DNA of the CDR3: TGCGCCAGCAGCTTGGGAAGGCGCGGGGCCACAGATACGCAGTATTTT. The chain has TRBV5-1 and TRBJ2-3, with D perhaps TRBD2 (6 bases). CDR1 is SGHRS, CDR2 YFSETQ, per germline. The CDR3 spans 16 residues. The V gene lost 0 bases and the J gene lost 2 bases, with 13 bases spanning the gap.

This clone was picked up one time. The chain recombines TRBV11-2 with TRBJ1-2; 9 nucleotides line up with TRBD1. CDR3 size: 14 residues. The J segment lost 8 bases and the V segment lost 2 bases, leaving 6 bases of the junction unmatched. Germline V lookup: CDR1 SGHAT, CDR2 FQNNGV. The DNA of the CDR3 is TGTGCCAGCAGCTTAAGGGACAGGGTGGGAGGCTACACCTTC. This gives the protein CASSLRDRVGGYTF.

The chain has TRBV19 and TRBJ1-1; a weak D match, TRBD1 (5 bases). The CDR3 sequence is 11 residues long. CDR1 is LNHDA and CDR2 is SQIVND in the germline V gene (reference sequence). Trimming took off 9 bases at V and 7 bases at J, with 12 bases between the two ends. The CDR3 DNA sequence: TGTGCCAGCAGACAGTACTTTGAAGCTTTCTTT. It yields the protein CASRQYFEAFF.

In DNA form, the CDR3 reads TGTGCCAGCAGTCCCGGGACAGGGGACTACGAGCAGTACTTC. This codes for CASSPGTGDYEQYF. The chain uses TRBV27 and TRBJ2-7; 10 nucleotides agree with TRBD1. The germline CDR1 and CDR2 sequences are MNHEY and SMNVEV (reference sequence). This CDR3 has 14 residues. The V and J ends lost 5 bases and 3 bases, in that order; junction bases with no gene match: 4.

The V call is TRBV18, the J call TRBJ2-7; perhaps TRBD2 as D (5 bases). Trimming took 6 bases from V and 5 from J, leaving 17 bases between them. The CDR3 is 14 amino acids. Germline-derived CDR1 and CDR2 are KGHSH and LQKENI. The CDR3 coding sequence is TGTGCCAGCTCCCGCGATGAGGGAACTGACGAGCAGTACTTC. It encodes CASSRDEGTDEQYF.

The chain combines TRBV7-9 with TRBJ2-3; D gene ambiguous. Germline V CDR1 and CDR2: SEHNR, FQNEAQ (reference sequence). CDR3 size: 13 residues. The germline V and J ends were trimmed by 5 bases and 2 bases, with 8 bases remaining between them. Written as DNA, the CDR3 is TGTGCCAGCAGCCCACGGCTCACAGATACGCAGTATTTT. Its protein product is CASSPRLTDTQYF.

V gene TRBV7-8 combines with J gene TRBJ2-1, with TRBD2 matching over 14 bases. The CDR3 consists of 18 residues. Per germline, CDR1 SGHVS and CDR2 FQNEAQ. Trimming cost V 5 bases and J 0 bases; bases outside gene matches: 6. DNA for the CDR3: TGTGCCAGCAGCCCCGGGACTAGCGGGAGAAGCTCCTACAATGAGCAGTTCTTC. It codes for CASSPGTSGRSSYNEQFF.

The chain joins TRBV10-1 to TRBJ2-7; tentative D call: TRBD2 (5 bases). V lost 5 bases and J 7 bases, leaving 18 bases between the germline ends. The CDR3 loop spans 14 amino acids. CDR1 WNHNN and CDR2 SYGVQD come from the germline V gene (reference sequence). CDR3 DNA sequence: TGCGCCAGCAGTCTTTCCGGACTCCTGGGGGAGCAGTACTTC. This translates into CASSLSGLLGEQYF.

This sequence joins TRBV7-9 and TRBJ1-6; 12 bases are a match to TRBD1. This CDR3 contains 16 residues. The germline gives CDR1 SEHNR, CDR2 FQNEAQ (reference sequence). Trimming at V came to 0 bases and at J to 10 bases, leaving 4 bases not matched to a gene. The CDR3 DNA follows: TGTGCCAGCAGCTTAGCGGTGGGACAGGGGGCCTCACCCCTCCACTTT. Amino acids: CASSLAVGQGASPLHF.

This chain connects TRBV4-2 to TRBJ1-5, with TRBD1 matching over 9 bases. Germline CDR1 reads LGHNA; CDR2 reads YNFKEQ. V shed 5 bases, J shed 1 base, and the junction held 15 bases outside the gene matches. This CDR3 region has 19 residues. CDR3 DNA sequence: TGTGCCAGCAGCACAAGTCCCGGGACAGGGTTGGGGAGCAATCAGCCCCAGCATTTT. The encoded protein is CASSTSPGTGLGSNQPQHF.

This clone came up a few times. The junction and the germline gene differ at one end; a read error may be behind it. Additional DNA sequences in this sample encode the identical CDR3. CDR3 bases: TGTGCCAGCAGCCAAGATGGGGCGGGGGGGCCTAACACCCGGGAGCTGTTTTTT. As protein: CASSQDGAGGPNTRELFF. The chain is built from TRBV4-2 and TRBJ2-2; TRBD2 matches at 9 bases. Germline V lookup: CDR1 LGHNA, CDR2 YNFKEQ. The CDR3 is 18 amino acids.

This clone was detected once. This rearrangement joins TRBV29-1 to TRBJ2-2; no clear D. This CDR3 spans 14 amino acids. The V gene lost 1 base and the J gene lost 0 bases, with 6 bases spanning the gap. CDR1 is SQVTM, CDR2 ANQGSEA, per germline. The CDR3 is CSVEVVPNTGELFF. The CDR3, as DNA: TGCAGCGTTGAAGTGGTGCCGAACACCGGGGAGCTGTTTTTT.

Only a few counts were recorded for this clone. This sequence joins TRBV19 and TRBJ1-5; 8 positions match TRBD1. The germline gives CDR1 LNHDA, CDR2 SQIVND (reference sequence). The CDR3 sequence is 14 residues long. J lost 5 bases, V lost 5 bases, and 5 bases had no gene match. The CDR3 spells CASSGHRGDQPQHF. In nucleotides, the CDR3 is TGTGCCAGTAGTGGGCACAGGGGGGATCAGCCCCAGCATTTT.

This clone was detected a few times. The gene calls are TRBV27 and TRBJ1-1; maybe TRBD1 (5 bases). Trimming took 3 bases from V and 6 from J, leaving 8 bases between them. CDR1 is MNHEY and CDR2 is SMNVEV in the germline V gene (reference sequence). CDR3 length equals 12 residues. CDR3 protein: CASSLRGAEAFF. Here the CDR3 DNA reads TGTGCCAGCAGTTTGCGGGGCGCTGAAGCTTTCTTT.

The CDR3 DNA reads as TGTGCCAGTAGTATCTCCAGGGTCGGTTCACCCCTCCACTTT. Its protein product is CASSISRVGSPLHF. The chain links TRBV19 to TRBJ1-6, with D perhaps TRBD1 (5 bases). Germline-derived CDR1 and CDR2 are LNHDA and SQIVND (reference sequence). The ends were cut back, 3 bases at V and 9 bases at J, with 12 bases in the middle. The CDR3 is made up of 14 amino acids.

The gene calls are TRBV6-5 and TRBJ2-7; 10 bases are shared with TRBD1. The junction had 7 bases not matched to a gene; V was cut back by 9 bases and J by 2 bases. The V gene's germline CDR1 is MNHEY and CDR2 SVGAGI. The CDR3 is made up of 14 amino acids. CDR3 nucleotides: TGTGCCAGTAAATCCGGGACAGGGGCCTACGAGCAGTACTTC. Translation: CASKSGTGAYEQYF.

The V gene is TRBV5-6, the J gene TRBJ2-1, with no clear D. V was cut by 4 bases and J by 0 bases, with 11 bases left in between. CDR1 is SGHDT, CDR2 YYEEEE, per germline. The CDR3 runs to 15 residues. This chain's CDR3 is CASSPVGASYNEQFF. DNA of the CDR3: TGTGCCAGCAGCCCGGTTGGCGCCTCCTACAATGAGCAGTTCTTC.

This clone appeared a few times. The CDR3 sequence: CASPRLAQETQYF. The CDR3, as DNA: TGTGCCAGCCCGAGACTAGCGCAAGAGACCCAGTACTTC. This rearrangement joins TRBV6-4 to TRBJ2-5, with 8 bases lining up with TRBD2. Germline CDR1 is MRHNA and CDR2 is SNTAGT. There are 13 residues in the CDR3. Losses at the gene ends were 8 bases for V and 2 bases for J; bases not matched to a gene: 4.

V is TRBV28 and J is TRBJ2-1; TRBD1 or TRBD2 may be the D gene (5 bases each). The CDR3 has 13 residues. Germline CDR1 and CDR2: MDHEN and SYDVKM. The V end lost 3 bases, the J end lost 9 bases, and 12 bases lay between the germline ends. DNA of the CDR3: TGTGCCAGCAGTTTTGGGGGTGAGGTTGAGCAGTTCTTC. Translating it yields CASSFGGEVEQFF.

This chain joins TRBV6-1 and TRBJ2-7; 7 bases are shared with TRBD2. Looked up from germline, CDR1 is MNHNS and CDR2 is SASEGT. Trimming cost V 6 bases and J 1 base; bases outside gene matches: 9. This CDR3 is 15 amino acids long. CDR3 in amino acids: CASSPSGVGSYEQYF. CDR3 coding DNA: TGTGCCAGCAGCCCCAGCGGGGTAGGGTCCTACGAGCAGTACTTC.

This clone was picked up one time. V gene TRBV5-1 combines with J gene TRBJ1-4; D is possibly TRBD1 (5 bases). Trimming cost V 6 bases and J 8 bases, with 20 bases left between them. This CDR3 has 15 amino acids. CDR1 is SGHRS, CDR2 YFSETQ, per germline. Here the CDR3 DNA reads TGCGCCAGCACCTCGGGGACGTTTGGTGGAGAAAAACTGTTTTTT. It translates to CASTSGTFGGEKLFF.

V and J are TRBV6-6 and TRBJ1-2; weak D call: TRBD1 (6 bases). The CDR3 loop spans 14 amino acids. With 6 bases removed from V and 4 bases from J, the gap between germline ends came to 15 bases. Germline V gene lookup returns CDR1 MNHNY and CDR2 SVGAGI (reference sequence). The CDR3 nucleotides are TGTGCCAGCAGCCGGGCCCAGGGGAGCTATGGCTACACCTTC. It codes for CASSRAQGSYGYTF.

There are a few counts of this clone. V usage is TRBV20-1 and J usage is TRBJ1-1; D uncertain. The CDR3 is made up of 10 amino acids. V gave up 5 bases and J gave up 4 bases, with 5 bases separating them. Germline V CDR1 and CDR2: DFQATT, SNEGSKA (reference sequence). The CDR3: CSAPLTEAFF. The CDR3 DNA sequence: TGCAGTGCTCCCCTCACTGAAGCTTTCTTT.

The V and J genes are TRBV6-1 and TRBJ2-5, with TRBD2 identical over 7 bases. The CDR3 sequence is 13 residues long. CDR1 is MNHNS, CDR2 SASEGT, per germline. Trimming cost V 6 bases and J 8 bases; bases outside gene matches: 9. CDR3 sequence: CASSLGTTSTQYF. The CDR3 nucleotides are TGTGCCAGCAGCCTCGGGACTACGAGTACCCAGTACTTC.